This T cell receptor (beta chain) was retrieved from a study of blood T cell repertoires in COVID-19. Overall study: Both acute and convalescent COVID-19 samples were obtained from the United States, Italy and Spain.

The CDR3 is made up of 16 amino acids. The protocol was immunoSEQ multiplex PCR, while the TCRdb copy is restricted to in-frame clones and leaves out a portion. This table holds roughly 52,000 clones, just under 90% found once. This TCR was sampled from a man in his fifties with acute or convalescent COVID-19. The genes are TRBV21-1 and TRBJ2-3; the DNA was not compared with TRBD2, the D call given in the table. TRBV21-1 is deemed a pseudogene. Source material: peripheral blood. CDR3 region: CASSKFQRGCKDTQYF. CDR3 DNA sequence: TGTGCCAGCAGCAAGTTCCAGCGGGGATGCAAAGATACGCAGTATTTT.